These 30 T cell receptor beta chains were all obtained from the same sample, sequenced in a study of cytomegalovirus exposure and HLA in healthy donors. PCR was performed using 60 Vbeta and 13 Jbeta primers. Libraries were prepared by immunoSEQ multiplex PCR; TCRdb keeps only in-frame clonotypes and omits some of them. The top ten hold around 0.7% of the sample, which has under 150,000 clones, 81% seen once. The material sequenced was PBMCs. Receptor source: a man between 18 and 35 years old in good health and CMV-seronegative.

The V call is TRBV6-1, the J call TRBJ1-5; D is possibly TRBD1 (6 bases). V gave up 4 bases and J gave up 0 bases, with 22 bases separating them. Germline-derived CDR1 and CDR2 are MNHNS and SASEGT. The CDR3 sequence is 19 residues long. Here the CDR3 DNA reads TGTGCCAGCAGTGCCCCGACAGGATCTGGGTTAGCTAGCAATCAGCCCCAGCATTTT. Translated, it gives CASSAPTGSGLASNQPQHF.

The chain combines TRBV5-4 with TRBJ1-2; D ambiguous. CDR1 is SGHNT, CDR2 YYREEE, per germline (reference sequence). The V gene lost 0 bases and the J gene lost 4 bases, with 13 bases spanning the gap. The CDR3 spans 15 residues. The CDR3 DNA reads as TGTGCCAGCAGCTTGGCTAAAACCTATGGCTATGGCTACACCTTC. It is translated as CASSLAKTYGYGYTF.

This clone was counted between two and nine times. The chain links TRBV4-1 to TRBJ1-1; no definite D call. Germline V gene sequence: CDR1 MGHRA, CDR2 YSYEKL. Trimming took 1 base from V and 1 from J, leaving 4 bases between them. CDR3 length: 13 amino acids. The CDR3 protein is CASSQAGNTEAFF. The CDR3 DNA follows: TGCGCCAGCAGCCAAGCAGGGAACACTGAAGCTTTCTTT.

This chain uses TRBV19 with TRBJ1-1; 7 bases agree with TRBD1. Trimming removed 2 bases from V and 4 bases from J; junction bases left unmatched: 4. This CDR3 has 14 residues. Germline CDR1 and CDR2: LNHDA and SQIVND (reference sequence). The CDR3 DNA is TGTGCCAGTAGTATATACCAGGGGGGCACTGAAGCTTTCTTT. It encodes CASSIYQGGTEAFF.

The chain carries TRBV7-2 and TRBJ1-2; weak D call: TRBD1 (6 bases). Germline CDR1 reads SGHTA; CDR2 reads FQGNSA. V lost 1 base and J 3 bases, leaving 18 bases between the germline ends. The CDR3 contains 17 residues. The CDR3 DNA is TGTGCCAGCAGCTTAGACTACCAAACGACAGGATACTATGGCTACACCTTC. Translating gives CASSLDYQTTGYYGYTF.

The DNA of the CDR3 is TGCGCCAGCAGCCTACAACAGGGGCCCCCTTACGAGCAGTACTTC. This translates into CASSLQQGPPYEQYF. V and J are TRBV5-1 and TRBJ2-7, with TRBD1 matching over 7 bases. V dropped 4 bases and J dropped 4; count of bases not matched to a gene: 11. The length of the CDR3 is 15 residues. Per the germline V gene, CDR1 is SGHRS and CDR2 is YFSETQ.

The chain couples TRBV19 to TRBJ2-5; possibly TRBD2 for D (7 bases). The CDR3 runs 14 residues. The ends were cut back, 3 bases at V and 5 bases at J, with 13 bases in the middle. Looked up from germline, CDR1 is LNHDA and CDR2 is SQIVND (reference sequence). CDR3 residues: CASSMGGAGETQYF. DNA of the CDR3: TGTGCCAGTAGTATGGGGGGGGCCGGGGAGACCCAGTACTTC.

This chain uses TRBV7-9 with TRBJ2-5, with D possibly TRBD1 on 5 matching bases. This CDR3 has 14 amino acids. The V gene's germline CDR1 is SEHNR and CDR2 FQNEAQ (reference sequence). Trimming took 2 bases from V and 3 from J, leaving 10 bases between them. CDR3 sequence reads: CASSLFGREETQYF. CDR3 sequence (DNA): TGTGCCAGCAGCTTATTCGGCAGGGAAGAGACCCAGTACTTC.

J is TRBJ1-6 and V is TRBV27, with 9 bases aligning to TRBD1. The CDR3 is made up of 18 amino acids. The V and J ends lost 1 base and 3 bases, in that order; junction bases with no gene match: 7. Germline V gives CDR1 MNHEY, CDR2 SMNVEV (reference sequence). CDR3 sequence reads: CASSLFETGGFYNSPLHF. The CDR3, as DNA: TGTGCCAGCAGTTTATTCGAGACAGGGGGTTTCTATAATTCACCCCTCCACTTT.

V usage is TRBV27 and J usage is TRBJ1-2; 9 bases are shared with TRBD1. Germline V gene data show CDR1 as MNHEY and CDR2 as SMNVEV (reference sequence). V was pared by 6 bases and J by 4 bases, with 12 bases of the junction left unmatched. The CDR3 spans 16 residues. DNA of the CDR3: TGTGCCAGCAGGTATTCGGGACAGGGCGAATTCTATGGCTACACCTTC. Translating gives CASRYSGQGEFYGYTF.

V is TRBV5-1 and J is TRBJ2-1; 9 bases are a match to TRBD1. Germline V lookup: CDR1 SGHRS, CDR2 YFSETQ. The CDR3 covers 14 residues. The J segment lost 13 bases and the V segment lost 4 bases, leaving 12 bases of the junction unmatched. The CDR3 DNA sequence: TGCGCCAGCAGCCCAGACAGCCGGGACAGGGAACAGTTCTTC. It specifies CASSPDSRDREQFF.

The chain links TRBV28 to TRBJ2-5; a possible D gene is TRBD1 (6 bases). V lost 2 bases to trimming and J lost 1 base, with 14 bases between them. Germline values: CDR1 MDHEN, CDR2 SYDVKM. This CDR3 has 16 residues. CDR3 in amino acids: CASSLVSQGLQETQYF. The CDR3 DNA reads TGTGCCAGCAGTTTAGTCTCGCAGGGGCTCCAAGAGACCCAGTACTTC.

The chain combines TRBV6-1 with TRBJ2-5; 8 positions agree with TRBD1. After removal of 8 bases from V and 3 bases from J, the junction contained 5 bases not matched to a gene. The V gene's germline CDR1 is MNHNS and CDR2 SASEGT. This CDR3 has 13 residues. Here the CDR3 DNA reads TGTGCCAGCGACAGGGGATCGAAAGAGACCCAGTACTTC. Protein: CASDRGSKETQYF.

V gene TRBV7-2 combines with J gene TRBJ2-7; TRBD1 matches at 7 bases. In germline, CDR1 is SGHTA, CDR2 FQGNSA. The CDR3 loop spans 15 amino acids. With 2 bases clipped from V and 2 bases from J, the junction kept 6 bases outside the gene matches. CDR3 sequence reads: CASSLTSGQTYEQYF. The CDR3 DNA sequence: TGTGCCAGCAGCTTAACTTCGGGACAGACCTACGAGCAGTACTTC.

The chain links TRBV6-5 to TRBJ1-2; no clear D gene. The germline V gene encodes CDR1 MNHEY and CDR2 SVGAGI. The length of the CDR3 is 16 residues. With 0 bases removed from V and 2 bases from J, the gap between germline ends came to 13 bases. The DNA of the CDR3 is TGTGCCAGCAGTTACTCCACGCAGAATCACAACTATGGCTACACCTTC. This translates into CASSYSTQNHNYGYTF.

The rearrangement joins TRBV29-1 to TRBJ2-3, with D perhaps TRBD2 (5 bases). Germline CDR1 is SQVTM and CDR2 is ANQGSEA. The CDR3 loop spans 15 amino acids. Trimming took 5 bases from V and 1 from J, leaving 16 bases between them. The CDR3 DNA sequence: TGCAGCGTTAAGGAGGTCCCTCGGGGCACAGATACGCAGTATTTT. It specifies CSVKEVPRGTDTQYF.

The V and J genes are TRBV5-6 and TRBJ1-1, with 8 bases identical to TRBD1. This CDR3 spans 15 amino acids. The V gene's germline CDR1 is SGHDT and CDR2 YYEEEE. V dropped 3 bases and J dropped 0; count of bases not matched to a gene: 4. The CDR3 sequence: CASSWTGNLNTEAFF. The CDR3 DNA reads TGTGCCAGCAGCTGGACAGGGAACTTGAACACTGAAGCTTTCTTT.

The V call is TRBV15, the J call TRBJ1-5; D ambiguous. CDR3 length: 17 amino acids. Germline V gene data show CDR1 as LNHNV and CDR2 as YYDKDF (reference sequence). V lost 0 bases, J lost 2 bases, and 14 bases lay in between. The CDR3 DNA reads TGTGCCACCAGCAGAGAAACCCGGTGGCAGGGCAATCAGCCCCAGCATTTT. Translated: CATSRETRWQGNQPQHF.

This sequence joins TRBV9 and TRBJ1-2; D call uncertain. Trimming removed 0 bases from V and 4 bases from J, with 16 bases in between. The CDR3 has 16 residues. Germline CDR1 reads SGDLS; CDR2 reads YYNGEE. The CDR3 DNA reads TGTGCCAGCAGCGTAGGGGCGGCCGGGGAAGCCTATGGCTACACCTTC. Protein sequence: CASSVGAAGEAYGYTF.

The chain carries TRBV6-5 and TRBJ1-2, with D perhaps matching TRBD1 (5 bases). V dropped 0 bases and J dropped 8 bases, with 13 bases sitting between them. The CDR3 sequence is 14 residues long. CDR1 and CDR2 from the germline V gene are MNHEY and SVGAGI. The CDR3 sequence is CASSYSGGLKGYTF. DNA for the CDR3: TGTGCCAGCAGTTACTCGGGGGGTTTAAAGGGCTACACCTTC.

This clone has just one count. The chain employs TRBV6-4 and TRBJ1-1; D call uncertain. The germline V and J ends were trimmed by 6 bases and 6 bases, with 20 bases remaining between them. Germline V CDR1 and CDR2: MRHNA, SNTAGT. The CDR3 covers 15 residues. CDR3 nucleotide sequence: TGTGCCAGCAGACCCGAGGGCAACGGTTTGGCTGAAGCTTTCTTT. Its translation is CASRPEGNGLAEAFF.

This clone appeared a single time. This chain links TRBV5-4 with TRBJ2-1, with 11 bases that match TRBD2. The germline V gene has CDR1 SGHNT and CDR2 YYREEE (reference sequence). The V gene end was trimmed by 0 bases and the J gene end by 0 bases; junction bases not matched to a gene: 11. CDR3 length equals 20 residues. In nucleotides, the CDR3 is TGTGCCAGCAGCTTGGAGCCGGTACTAGCGGGGGACATCTCCTACAATGAGCAGTTCTTC. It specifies CASSLEPVLAGDISYNEQFF. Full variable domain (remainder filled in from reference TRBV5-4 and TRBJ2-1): ETGVTQSPTHLIKTRGQQVTLRCSSQSGHNTVSWYQQALGQGPQFIFQYYREEENGRGNFPPRFSGLQFPNYSSELNVNALELDDSALYLCASSLEPVLAGDISYNEQFFGPGTRLTVL.

CDR3 loop: CASSQDRGVVNTEAFF. In nucleotides, the CDR3 is TGTGCCAGCAGCCAAGATCGGGGGGTCGTGAACACTGAAGCTTTCTTT. The chain has TRBV14 and TRBJ1-1; D perhaps matches TRBD1 (5 bases). This CDR3 spans 16 amino acids. Germline CDR1 reads SGHDN; CDR2 reads FVKESK. V was cut by 0 bases and J by 0 bases, with 11 bases left in between.

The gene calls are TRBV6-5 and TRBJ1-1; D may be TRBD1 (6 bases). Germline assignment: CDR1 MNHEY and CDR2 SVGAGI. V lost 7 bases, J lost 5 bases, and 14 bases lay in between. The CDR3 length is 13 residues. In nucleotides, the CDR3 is TGTGCCAGCACTCACAGGGAGGGGACTGAAGCTTTCTTT. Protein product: CASTHREGTEAFF.

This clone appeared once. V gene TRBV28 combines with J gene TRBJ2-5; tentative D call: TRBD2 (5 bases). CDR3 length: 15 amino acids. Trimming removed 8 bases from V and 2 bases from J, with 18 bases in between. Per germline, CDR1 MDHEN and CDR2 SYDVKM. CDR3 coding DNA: TGTGCCAGCTTCCGTCGCTTCGGGGTTCAAGAGACCCAGTACTTC. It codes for CASFRRFGVQETQYF.

CDR3 DNA sequence: TGTGCCAGCAGCTTGGCAACAGGGGCGGCACATCGCCCGTCCCCATGGGAGCAGTACTTC. Encoded protein: CASSLATGAAHRPSPWEQYF. The chain is built from TRBV7-6 and TRBJ2-7; 7 bases are shared with TRBD1. The germline V gene has CDR1 SGHVS and CDR2 FNYEAQ. Trimming took 3 bases from V and 7 from J; bases not matched to a gene: 27. The CDR3 runs 20 residues.

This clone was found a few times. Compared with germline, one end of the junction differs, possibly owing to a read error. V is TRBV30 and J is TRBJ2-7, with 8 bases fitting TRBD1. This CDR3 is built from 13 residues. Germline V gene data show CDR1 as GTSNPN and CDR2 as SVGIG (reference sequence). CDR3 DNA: TGTGCCTGGGCAAGTAATCAGGGGGCGAGAAGGAACTTC. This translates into CAWASNQGARRNF.

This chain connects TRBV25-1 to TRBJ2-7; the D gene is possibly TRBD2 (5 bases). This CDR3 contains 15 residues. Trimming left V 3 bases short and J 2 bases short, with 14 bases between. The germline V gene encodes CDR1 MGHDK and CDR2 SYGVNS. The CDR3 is CASSEPADGTYEQYF. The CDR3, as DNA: TGTGCCAGCAGTGAGCCGGCGGACGGGACCTACGAGCAGTACTTC.

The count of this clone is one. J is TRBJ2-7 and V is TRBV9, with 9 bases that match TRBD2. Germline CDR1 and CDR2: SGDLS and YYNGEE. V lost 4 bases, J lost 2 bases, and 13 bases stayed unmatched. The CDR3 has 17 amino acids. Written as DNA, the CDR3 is TGTGCCAGCAGCCAACGTGAGGGAAGCGGGGGGCCCTACGAGCAGTACTTC. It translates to CASSQREGSGGPYEQYF.

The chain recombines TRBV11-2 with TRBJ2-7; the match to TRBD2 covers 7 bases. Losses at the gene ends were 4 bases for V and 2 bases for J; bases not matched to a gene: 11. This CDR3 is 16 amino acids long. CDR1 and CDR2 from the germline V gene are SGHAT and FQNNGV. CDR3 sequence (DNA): TGTGCCAGCAGCTACCCTCGTGGCGGGGGTACCTACGAGCAGTACTTC. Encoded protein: CASSYPRGGGTYEQYF.